This TCR beta chain was sequenced during a study of molecular identifiers for immune sequencing clone quantification. The V gene lost 0 bases and the J gene lost 1 base, with 9 bases spanning the gap. Germline V gene lookup returns CDR1 MNHEY and CDR2 SMNVEV (reference sequence). The CDR3 spans 16 residues. Regarding the study as a whole: Detecting spiked Jurkat TCR RNA from one cell among some 990,000 naive cells was reportedly possible.

Details on this clonotype: Antigen: not known.

Naive CD8 sequencing libraries were generated from about 21,000 to 970,000 sorted cells, with 10%, 30% or 50% RNA as input. When naive CD8 T cells were sorted, they were gated as CD8+CD4-CCR7+CD45RA+. Each CDR3 protein is one row after TCRdb ran MiXCR on the PCR reads. This table has just under 650,000 distinct CDR3 sequences, 20% appearing once. Specimen: naive CD8+ T cells from blood, with Jurkat cell RNA spiked in. The subset denotes: FACS-sorted CD8+CD4-CCR7+CD45RA+ naive T cells. The chain links TRBV27 to TRBJ2-2; D uncertain. This sequence originates from a human donor in good health. Some libraries in this study had Jurkat cell RNA spiked in. CDR3 residues: CASSLSAGMNTGELFF. The CDR3 DNA follows: TGTGCCAGCAGTTTATCGGCAGGAATGAACACCGGGGAGCTGTTTTTT.